The clone carrying this T cell receptor beta chain came up many times. This sample was taken from a study of naive and memory T cell subsets. This CDR3 has 12 amino acids. CDR1 is SQVTM, CDR2 ANQGSEA, per germline. V lost 8 bases, J lost 3 bases, and 6 bases stayed unmatched. The library had UMIs added by 3' ligation of an oligonucleotide to TCR cDNA. Ligated cDNA underwent four rounds of PCR with nested alpha and beta constant region primers and SP2. Blood and skin TCR RNA was reverse transcribed with alpha and beta constant primers. TCRdb reanalysed the 5' RACE reads using MiXCR and keeps one entry per CDR3 protein. The data show roughly 30,000 distinct CDR3 sequences, 16% seen once.

V usage is TRBV29-1 and J usage is TRBJ1-1, with TRBD1 matching over 7 bases. This receptor was identified in a female donor in good health. CDR3 residues: CSTSQGDTEAFF. In DNA, the CDR3 is TGCAGCACATCCCAGGGGGACACTGAAGCTTTCTTT.